These T cell receptor beta chains were read from a single sample in a study of blood T cell repertoires in COVID-19. Method: immunoSEQ multiplex PCR; TCRdb's copy keeps in-frame clones and lacks some. The sample contains about 380,000 clones, more than 70% of which appear only once. The material sequenced was PBMCs or T cells enriched from blood (not recorded which). The receptor source for this set is a woman under 30 who had recovered from COVID-19. CDR3s include the opening cysteine and the closing phenylalanine or tryptophan. A D gene is named only where the DNA matches it firmly. A row's size may be missing; if present it is once, few, many or a size class.

-	once	TRBV9	16	TRBJ2-3	TGTGCCAGCAGCGGGGGGTGGGGACTCGTCCCAGATACGCAGTATTTT	CASSGGWGLVPDTQYF
-	-	TRBV30	12	TRBJ1-1	TGTGCCTGGCAGGACTCGAACACTGAAGCTTTCTTT	CAWQDSNTEAFF
TRBD1	-	TRBV4-2	15	TRBJ2-3	TGTGCCAGCAGCTCCCGGGACAGGGACACAGATACGCAGTATTTT	CASSSRDRDTDTQYF
-	-	TRBV5-1	15	TRBJ1-5	TGCGCCAGCAGCCCCCGGGGTGCGAACAATCAGCCCCAGCATTTT	CASSPRGANNQPQHF
TRBD1	-	TRBV18	15	TRBJ2-7	TGTGCCAGCTCACCGATGGGGACAGGGGGCAACGAGCAGTACTTC	CASSPMGTGGNEQYF
TRBD1	-	TRBV2	14	TRBJ1-5	TGTGCCAGCGGGACAGAGAAGGGCAATCAGCCCCAGCATTTT	CASGTEKGNQPQHF
TRBD1	-	TRBV27	14	TRBJ1-6	TGTGCCAGCAGTTTTTGGGACAGGAACTCACCCCTCCACTTT	CASSFWDRNSPLHF
-	-	TRBV5-1	14	TRBJ2-7	TGCGCCAGCAGCGCTGGACAGAGCTCCTACGAGCAGTACTTC	CASSAGQSSYEQYF
TRBD2	-	TRBV7-8	17	TRBJ2-7	TGTGCCAGCAGCCCCCCGGGGCGGGGGGTCCTTTCCTACGAGCAGTACTTC	CASSPPGRGVLSYEQYF
-	-	TRBV11-2	18	TRBJ2-4	TGTGCCAGCAGCTTATGGCAGTCTCCGGGGGTAGCCAAAAACATTCAGTACTTC	CASSLWQSPGVAKNIQYF
-	-	TRBV11-2	11	TRBJ1-1	TGTGCCAGCAGCCTTACGGGTGAAGCTTTCTTT	CASSLTGEAFF
TRBD1	-	TRBV6-1	13	TRBJ1-2	TGTGCCAGCAGTGAAAAGGGACAGGGAGGCTACACCTTC	CASSEKGQGGYTF
TRBD2	-	TRBV19	15	TRBJ2-5	TGTGCCAGTAAAGGGCTAGCGGGGGGCCAAGAGACCCAGTACTTC	CASKGLAGGQETQYF
-	-	TRBV19	14	TRBJ1-5	TGTGCCAGTAATGAGAGAGCTAGCAATCAGCCCCAGCATTTT	CASNERASNQPQHF
-	-	TRBV4-2	16	TRBJ1-6	TGTGCCAGCGGAAAGACAGCCGACTCCTATAATTCACCCCTCCACTTT	CASGKTADSYNSPLHF
-	-	TRBV21-1	17	TRBJ1-2	TGTGCCAGCAGCAAAGTCCCCCCGACAGGGAAAAACTATGGCTACACCTTC	CASSKVPPTGKNYGYTF
-	-	TRBV30	13	TRBJ1-4	TGTGCCTGGAATACCCGGTCTCTTGAAAAACTGTTTTTT	CAWNTRSLEKLFF
TRBD1	-	TRBV6-5	14	TRBJ1-1	TGTGCCAGCAGTTTGGGGGGCCGTGGACAGGGAACTTTCTTT	CASSLGGRGQGTFF
TRBD2	-	TRBV3-1/TRBV3-2	17	TRBJ2-5	TGTGCCAGCAGCCATGCCGGGACTAGCGGGATTAAAGAGACCCAGTACTTC	CASSHAGTSGIKETQYF
-	-	TRBV28	15	TRBJ1-4	TGTGCCAGCAGTTCCTGGACCCAGGGGAATGAAAAACTGTTTTTT	CASSSWTQGNEKLFF
-	once	TRBV30	13	TRBJ1-5	TGTGCCTGGGGAACGGTGAGCAATCAGCCCCAGCATTTT	CAWGTVSNQPQHF
TRBD2	-	TRBV3-1/TRBV3-2	17	TRBJ2-3	TGTGCCAGCAGCGGGCTAGCGGGCAGAAACGCCACAGATACGCAGTATTTT	CASSGLAGRNATDTQYF
-	-	TRBV5-4	14	TRBJ1-6	TGTGCCAGCAGCACTGCGGGGGACAATTCACCCCTCCACTTT	CASSTAGDNSPLHF
TRBD1	few	TRBV24-1	13	TRBJ2-1	TGTGCCACCAGCCTACAGGGGTTCAATGAGCAGTTCTTC	CATSLQGFNEQFF
TRBD1	-	TRBV2	13	TRBJ1-2	TGTGCCAGCAGCGAGAGACAGGGGGATGGCTACACCTTC	CASSERQGDGYTF
-	few	TRBV23-1	16	TRBJ1-1	TGCGCCAGCAGTCAATCGAGTGTCAGGGGACCAACCGGAGCTTTCTTT	CASSQSSVRGPTGAFF
-	-	TRBV2	13	TRBJ1-1	TGTGCCAGCAGTGGGCAGTTGTCAATACCTGCTTTCTTT	CASSGQLSIPAFF
-	-	TRBV5-5	13	TRBJ1-5	TGTGCCAGCAGCTTTTGGGAGGATCAGCCCCAGCATTTT	CASSFWEDQPQHF
-	-	TRBV28	17	TRBJ2-6	TGTGCCAGCAGACCCTTAAGGACAGACTCTGGGGCCAACGTCCTGACTTTC	CASRPLRTDSGANVLTF
-	-	TRBV6-2/TRBV6-3	15	TRBJ2-5	TGTGCCAGCAGTTACTCGGAGCCCTTCTGGAAGACCCAGTACTTC	CASSYSEPFWKTQYF
-	-	TRBV5-5	15	TRBJ1-5	TGTGCCAGCAGTTTTACGGACAGTAGCAATCAGCCCCAGCATTTT	CASSFTDSSNQPQHF
TRBD1	-	TRBV18	14	TRBJ1-5	TGTGCCAGCTCACCACCGGGGACAGGCGAGCCCCAGCATTTT	CASSPPGTGEPQHF
TRBD2	once	TRBV10-3	13	TRBJ2-7	TGTGCCGTGCAGCGGGGGGGCGCGGGGGAGCAGTACTTC	CAVQRGGAGEQYF
-	-	TRBV4-1	15	TRBJ2-1	TGCGCCAGCAGCCAAGATTTGGGCGGGGACAATGAGCAGTTCTTC	CASSQDLGGDNEQFF
-	-	TRBV18	15	TRBJ2-7	TGTGCCAGCTCACCCTTCTTGGCAGGGTCGAACGAGCAGTACTTC	CASSPFLAGSNEQYF
-	-	TRBV25-1	15	TRBJ2-6	TGTGCCAGCAGTTTCGGGGGCTCTGGGGCCAACGTCCTGACTTTC	CASSFGGSGANVLTF